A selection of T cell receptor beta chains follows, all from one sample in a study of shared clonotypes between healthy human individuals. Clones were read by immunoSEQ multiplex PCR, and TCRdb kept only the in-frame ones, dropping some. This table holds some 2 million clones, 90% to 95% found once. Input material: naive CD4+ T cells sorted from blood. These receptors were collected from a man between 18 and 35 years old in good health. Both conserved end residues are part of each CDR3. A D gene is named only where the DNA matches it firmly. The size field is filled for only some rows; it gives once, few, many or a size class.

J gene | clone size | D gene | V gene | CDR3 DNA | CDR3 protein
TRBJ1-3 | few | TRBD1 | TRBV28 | TGTGCCAGCAGACTAGGGACAGGGGGCCATGGAAACATCATATATTTT | CASRLGTGGHGNIIYF
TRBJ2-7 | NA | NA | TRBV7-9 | TGTGCCAGCAGCTCTCCCCCCGCCTACGAGCAGTACTTC | CASSSPPAYEQYF
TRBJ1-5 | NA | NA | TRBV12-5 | TGTGCTAGTGGTTTGGTACTAGGAGGGGCGCGGCAGCCCCAGCATTTT | CASGLVLGGARQPQHF
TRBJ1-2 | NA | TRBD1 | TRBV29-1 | TGCAGCGTTGGGGGGACAGGGACAGCTAACTATGGCTACACCTTC | CSVGGTGTANYGYTF
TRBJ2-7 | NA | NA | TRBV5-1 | TGCGCCAGCAGCCCAGGGGTAGGGGTGTTGCACGAGCAGTACTTC | CASSPGVGVLHEQYF
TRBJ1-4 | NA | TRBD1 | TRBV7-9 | TGTGCCAGCAGCTTAACAGGGGCGAATGAAAAACTGTTTTTT | CASSLTGANEKLFF
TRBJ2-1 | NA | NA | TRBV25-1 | TGTGCCAGCAGTGAATATAGTGGCGTGTACAATGAGCAGTTCTTC | CASSEYSGVYNEQFF
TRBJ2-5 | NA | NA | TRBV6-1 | TGTGCCAGCAGTGAAAGAGCCCAGACCCAGTACTTC | CASSERAQTQYF
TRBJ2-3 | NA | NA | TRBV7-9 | TGTGCCAGCAGCCACGGACTACGACTTTCCACAGATACGCAGTATTTT | CASSHGLRLSTDTQYF
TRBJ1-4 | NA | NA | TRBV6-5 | TGTGCCAGCAGTTACTCGAGTGGGACTAATGAAAAACTGTTTTTT | CASSYSSGTNEKLFF
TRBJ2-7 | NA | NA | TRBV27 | TGTGCCAGCAGTTTGGGGGCCGGGACTGCCTACGAGCAGTACTTC | CASSLGAGTAYEQYF
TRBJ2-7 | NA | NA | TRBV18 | TGTGCCAGCTCACCACCCGCTTGGGGGGCTGAGTCTTACGAGCAGTACTTC | CASSPPAWGAESYEQYF
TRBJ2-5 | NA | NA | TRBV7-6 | TGTGCCAGCAGCTTAGCGGGGCTAGTCGAGTATCTTGAGACCCAGTACTTC | CASSLAGLVEYLETQYF
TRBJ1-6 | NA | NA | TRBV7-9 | TGTGCCAGCAGCTTAGCCGGGGGCTATAATTCACCCCTCCACTTT | CASSLAGGYNSPLHF